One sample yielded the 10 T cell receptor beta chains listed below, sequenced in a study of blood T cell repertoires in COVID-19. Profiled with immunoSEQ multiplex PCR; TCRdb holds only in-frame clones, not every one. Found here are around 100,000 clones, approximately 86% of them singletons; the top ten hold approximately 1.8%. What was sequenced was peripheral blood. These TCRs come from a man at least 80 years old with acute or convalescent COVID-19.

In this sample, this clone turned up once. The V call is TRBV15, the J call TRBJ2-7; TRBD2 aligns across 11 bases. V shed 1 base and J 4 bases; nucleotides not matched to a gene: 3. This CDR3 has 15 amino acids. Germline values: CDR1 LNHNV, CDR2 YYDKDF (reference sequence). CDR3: CATSRGGLAVYEQYF. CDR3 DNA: TGTGCCACCAGCAGAGGGGGACTAGCGGTTTACGAGCAGTACTTC.

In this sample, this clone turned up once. CDR3 sequence reads: CASSLRGGSGNTIYF. The DNA for the CDR3 is TGTGCCAGCAGCTTGAGGGGGGGAAGTGGAAACACCATATATTTT. The genes are TRBV5-4 and TRBJ1-3; a possible D gene is TRBD1 (6 bases). CDR3 length: 15 amino acids. CDR1 and CDR2 (germline): SGHNT, YYREEE (reference sequence). V lost 1 base to trimming and J lost 3 bases, with 11 bases between them.

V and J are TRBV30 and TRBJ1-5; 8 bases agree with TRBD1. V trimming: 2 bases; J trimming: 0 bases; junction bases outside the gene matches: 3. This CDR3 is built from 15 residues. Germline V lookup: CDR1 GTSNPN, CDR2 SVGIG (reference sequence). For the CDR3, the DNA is TGTGCCTGGAGTAACGGACAGGGTAGCAATCAGCCCCAGCATTTT. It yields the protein CAWSNGQGSNQPQHF.

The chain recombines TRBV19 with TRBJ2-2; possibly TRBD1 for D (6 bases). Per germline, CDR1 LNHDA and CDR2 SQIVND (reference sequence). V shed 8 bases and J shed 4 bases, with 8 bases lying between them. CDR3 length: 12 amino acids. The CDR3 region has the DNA TGTGCCAGTCTACAGGGCACCGGGGAGCTGTTTTTT. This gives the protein CASLQGTGELFF.

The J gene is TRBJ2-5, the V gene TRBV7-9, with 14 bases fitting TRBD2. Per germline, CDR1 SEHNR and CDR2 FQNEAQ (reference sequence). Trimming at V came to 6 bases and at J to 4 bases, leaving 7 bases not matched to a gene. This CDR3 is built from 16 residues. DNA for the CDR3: TGTGCCAGCAGTACACGACTAGCGGGAGGGGGAGAGACCCAGTACTTC. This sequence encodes CASSTRLAGGGETQYF.

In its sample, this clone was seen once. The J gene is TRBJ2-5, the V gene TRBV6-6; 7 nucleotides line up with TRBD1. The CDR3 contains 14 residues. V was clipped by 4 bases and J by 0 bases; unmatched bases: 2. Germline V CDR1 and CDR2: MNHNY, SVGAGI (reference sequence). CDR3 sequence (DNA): TGTGCCAGCAGTTCTACAGGGGACCAAGAGACCCAGTACTTC. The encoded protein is CASSSTGDQETQYF.

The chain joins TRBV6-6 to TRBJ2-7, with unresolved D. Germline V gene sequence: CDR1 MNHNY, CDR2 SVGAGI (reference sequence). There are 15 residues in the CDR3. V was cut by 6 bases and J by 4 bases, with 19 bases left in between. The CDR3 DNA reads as TGTGCCAGCAGGGGTCGAGGTACGTCTGCTTACGAGCAGTACTTC. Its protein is CASRGRGTSAYEQYF.

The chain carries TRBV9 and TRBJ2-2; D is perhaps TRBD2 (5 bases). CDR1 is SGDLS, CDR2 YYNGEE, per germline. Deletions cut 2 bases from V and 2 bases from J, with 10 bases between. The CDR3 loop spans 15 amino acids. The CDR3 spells CASSVGLPNTGELFF. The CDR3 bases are TGTGCCAGCAGCGTCGGACTGCCAAACACCGGGGAGCTGTTTTTT.

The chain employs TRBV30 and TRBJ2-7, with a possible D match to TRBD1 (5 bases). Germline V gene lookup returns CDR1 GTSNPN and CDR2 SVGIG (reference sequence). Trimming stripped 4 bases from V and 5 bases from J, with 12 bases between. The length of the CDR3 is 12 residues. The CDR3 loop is CAWKTDGHEQYF. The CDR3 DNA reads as TGTGCCTGGAAGACAGACGGCCACGAGCAGTACTTC.

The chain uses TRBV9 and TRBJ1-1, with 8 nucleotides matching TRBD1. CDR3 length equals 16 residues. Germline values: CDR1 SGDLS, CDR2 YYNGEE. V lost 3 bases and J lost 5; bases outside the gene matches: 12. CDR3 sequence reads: CASSAHFRGRGTEAFF. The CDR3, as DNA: TGTGCCAGCAGCGCCCACTTCAGGGGGCGGGGGACTGAAGCTTTCTTT.